The clone carrying this T cell receptor (beta chain) has a count of ten or more. Its antigen is still unknown. Every donor was a healthy Caucasian. These data belong to a study of identical twins. Overall study findings and caveats: There were fewer insertions in abundant cord blood beta clonotypes, but memory repertoires showed no such pattern. Twins shared out-of-frame alpha sequences with excess low generation probability.

The CDR3 is made up of 18 amino acids. The V gene's germline CDR1 is SGHAT and CDR2 FQNNGV. The trim removed 4 bases at V and 1 base at J, leaving 9 bases unmatched. TCRdb re-analysed the 5' RACE reads in MiXCR, keeping a single row per CDR3 protein. The repertoire includes a few hundred thousand distinct CDR3 sequences, around 9.6% of them detected once, and under 3.5% sits in the top ten. The same sample was also used in a study of yellow fever vaccine responses in identical twins. That source adds: A vaccine T cell response that seemed partly convergent and partly personalized was reported in twins.

This TCR came from a woman under 30 in good health. Input material: PBMCs. V and J are TRBV11-2 and TRBJ2-3; 12 bases map to TRBD2. The CDR3 DNA is TGTGCCAGCAGCTCGACTAGCGGGGGATCCCTTGGCACAGATACGCAGTATTTT. Its translation is CASSSTSGGSLGTDTQYF.